This T cell receptor beta chain was sequenced in a study of T cells after yellow fever vaccination. 5'RACE template switching generated TCR cDNA, adding a universal primer site and UMIs. TCRdb redid the calling of the 5' RACE reads with MiXCR, one entry per CDR3 protein. The data show 95,000 to 100,000 distinct CDR3 sequences, roughly 6% seen once. Notes on the study in general: Reappearing after the booster were most of the clones from primary vaccination (roughly 95% CD4, approximately 85% CD8).

This clonotype was observed a few times. The antigen remains undetermined. This TCR came from a man aged 18-30 years who received the YFV17D yellow fever vaccine. This sample comprised CD8+ T cells sorted from PBMCs, obtained 10 days after the yellow fever booster vaccination.

The CDR3 is CASSYSGEQFF. DNA for the CDR3: TGTGCCAGCAGTTACTCGGGTGAGCAGTTCTTC. This chain links TRBV6-5 with TRBJ2-1; D is undetermined. Germline assignment: CDR1 MNHEY and CDR2 SVGAGI. Trimming shortened V by 0 bases and J by 9 bases, and 3 bases separated the two germline ends. The CDR3 runs to 11 residues.